This entry concerns a single T cell receptor (beta chain). Its antigen is unidentified. The germline gene is not matched at one end of the junction; a read error may be the cause. Germline CDR1 is SGHRS and CDR2 is YFSETQ. CDR3 length: 16 amino acids. Isolated per sample were at least 6 million PBMCs. The data belong to a study of blood T cells in healthy people across ages. Study-wide results and limits: In older individuals, TCR beta diversity per million T cells was lower, falling roughly linearly with age. Among long-lived donors, naive CD4+ cells were more numerous and diversity higher than in aged donors.

Using a J-beta primer mix together with a sample-barcoded 5' primer, a second PCR was run for roughly 7 to 11 cycles. Unique molecular identifiers of 12 random nucleotides labeled each cDNA. One entry per CDR3 protein, called by TCRdb with MiXCR from the 5' RACE reads. The sample holds some 1.7 million distinct CDR3 sequences, 28% seen once. The receptor's source is a woman aged 25 to 39 in good health. The sequenced sample was blood. The chain is built from TRBV5-1 and TRBJ2-7, with 9 positions matching TRBD1. DNA for the CDR3: TGCGCCGGCAGCCTTCGATCCGGGACAGGGTTCTACGAGCAGTACTTC. As protein: CAGSLRSGTGFYEQYF. The variable domain in full, completed from reference TRBV5-1 and TRBJ2-7, reads KAGVTQTPRYLIKTRGQQVTLSCSPISGHRSVSWYQQTPGQGLQFLFEYFSETQRNKGNFPGRFSGRQFSNSRSEMNVSTLELGDSALYLCAGSLRSGTGFYEQYFGPGTRLTVT.